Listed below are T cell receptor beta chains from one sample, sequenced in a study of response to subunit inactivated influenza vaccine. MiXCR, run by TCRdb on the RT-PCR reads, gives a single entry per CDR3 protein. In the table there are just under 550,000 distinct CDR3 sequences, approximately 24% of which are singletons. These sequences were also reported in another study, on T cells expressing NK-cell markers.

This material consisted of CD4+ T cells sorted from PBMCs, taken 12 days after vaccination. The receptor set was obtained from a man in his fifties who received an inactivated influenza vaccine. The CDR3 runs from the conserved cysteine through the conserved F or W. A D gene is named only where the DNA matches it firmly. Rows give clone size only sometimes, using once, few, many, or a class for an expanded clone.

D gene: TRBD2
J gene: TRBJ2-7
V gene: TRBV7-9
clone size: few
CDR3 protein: CASSSRLAGAYEQYF
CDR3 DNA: TGTGCCAGCAGCTCCAGACTAGCGGGGGCCTACGAGCAGTACTTC

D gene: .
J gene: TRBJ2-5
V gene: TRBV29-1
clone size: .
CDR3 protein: CSAKQETQYF
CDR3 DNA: TGCAGCGCCAAGCAAGAGACCCAGTACTTC

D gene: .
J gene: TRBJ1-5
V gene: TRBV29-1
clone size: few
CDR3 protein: CSVATEGYQPQHF
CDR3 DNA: TGCAGCGTAGCTACGGAAGGTTATCAGCCCCAGCATTTT

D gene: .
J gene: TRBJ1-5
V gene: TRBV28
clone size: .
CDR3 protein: CASRQQGRDNQPQHF
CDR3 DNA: TGTGCCAGCAGACAACAGGGTAGGGACAATCAGCCCCAGCATTTT

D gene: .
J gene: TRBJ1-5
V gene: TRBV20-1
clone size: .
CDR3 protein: CSATRQGQPQHF
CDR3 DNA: TGCAGTGCTACCCGGCAGGGTCAGCCCCAGCATTTT

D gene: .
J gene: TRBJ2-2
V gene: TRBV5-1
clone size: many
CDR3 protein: CASKLGVARDTGELFF
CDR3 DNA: TGCGCCAGCAAGCTTGGGGTGGCCCGGGACACCGGGGAGCTGTTTTTT

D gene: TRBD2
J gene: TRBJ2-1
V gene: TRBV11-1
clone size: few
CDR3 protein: CASSGRDFAGGSYNEQFF
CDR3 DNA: TGTGCCAGCAGCGGGAGGGATTTTGCGGGAGGGTCGTACAATGAGCAGTTCTTC

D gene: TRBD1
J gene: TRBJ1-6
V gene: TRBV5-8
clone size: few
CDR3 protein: CASSPGQSDSPLHF
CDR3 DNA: TGTGCCAGCAGCCCGGGACAGTCAGATTCACCCCTCCACTTT

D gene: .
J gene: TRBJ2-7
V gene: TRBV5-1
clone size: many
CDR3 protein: CASSLVEGATPYEQYF
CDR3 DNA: TGCGCCAGCAGCTTGGTCGAGGGTGCGACCCCCTACGAGCAGTACTTC

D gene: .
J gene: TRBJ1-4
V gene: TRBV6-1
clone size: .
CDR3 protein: CASSQDRINEKLFF
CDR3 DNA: TGTGCCAGCAGTCAAGACAGGATAAATGAAAAACTGTTTTTT

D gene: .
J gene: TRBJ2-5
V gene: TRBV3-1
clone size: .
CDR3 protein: CASSKNPGGARETQYF
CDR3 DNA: TGTGCCAGCAGCAAGAATCCAGGAGGCGCGAGGGAGACCCAGTACTTC

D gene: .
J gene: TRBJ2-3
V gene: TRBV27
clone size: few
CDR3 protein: CASSGLARTQYF
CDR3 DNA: TGTGCCAGCAGTGGGTTGGCTCGAACGCAGTATTTT

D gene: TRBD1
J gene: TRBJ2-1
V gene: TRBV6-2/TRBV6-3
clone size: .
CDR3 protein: CASSSSDRVEFF
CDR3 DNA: TGTGCCAGCAGTTCGTCGGACAGGGTGGAGTTCTTC

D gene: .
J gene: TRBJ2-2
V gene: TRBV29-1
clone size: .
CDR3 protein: CSVTFLANTGELFF
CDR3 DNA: TGCAGCGTTACCTTTCTCGCGAACACCGGGGAGCTGTTTTTT

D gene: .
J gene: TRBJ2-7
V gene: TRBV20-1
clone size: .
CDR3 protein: CSASPGPTYEQYF
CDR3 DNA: TGCAGTGCTAGTCCGGGGCCTACCTACGAGCAGTACTTC

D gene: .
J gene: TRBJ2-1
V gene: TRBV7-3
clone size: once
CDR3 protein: CASSSDPENEQFF
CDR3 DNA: TGTGCCAGCAGCTCCGACCCGGAGAATGAGCAGTTCTTC

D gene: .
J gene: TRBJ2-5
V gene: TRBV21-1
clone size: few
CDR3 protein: CATSRWGWETQYF
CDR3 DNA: TGTGCCACCTCTCGGTGGGGTTGGGAGACCCAGTACTTC

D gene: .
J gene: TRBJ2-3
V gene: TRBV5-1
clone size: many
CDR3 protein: CASSLGLATSTDTQYF
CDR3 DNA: TGCGCCAGCAGCTTGGGGCTAGCGACTAGCACAGATACGCAGTATTTT

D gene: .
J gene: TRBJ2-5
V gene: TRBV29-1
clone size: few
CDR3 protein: CSGHRSMGETQYF
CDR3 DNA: TGCAGCGGCCACAGGTCCATGGGAGAGACCCAGTACTTC

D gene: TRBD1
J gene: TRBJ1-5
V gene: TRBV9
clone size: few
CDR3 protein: CASSAGQGPQPQHF
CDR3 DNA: TGTGCCAGCAGCGCCGGACAGGGGCCTCAGCCCCAGCATTTT

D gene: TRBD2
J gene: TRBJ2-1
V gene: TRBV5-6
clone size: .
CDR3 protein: CASSLPPRLAVNEQFF
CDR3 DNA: TGTGCCAGCAGCTTACCCCCTAGACTAGCGGTCAATGAGCAGTTCTTC

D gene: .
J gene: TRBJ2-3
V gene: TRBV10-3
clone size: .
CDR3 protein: CAISDTTRAVDTQYF
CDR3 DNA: TGTGCCATCAGTGACACGACCCGGGCCGTGGATACGCAGTATTTT

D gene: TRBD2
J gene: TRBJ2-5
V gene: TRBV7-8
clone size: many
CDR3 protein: CASRLSGRSETQYF
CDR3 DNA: TGTGCCAGCAGGCTTAGCGGGAGATCAGAGACCCAGTACTTC

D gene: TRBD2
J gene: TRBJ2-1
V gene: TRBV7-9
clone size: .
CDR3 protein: CASSPRPGTSGSFEQFF
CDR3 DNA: TGTGCCAGCAGCCCTAGACCCGGGACTAGCGGGAGTTTTGAGCAGTTCTTC

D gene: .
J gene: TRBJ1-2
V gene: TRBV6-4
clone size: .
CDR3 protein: CASSDSHNPGRGNYGYTF
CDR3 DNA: TGTGCCAGCAGTGACTCGCACAATCCGGGACGGGGTAACTATGGCTACACCTTC

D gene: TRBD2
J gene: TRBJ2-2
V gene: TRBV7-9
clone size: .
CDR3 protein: CAKQTSENTGELFF
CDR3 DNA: TGTGCCAAACAGACTAGCGAAAACACCGGGGAGCTGTTTTTT

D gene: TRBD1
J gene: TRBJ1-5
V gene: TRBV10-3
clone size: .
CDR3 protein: CAIRAPGQGQPQHF
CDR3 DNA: TGTGCCATCAGGGCACCGGGACAGGGTCAGCCCCAGCATTTT

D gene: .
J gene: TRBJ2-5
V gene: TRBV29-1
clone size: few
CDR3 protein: CSVVEIFAKETQYF
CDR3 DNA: TGCAGCGTCGTGGAAATATTCGCGAAAGAGACCCAGTACTTC

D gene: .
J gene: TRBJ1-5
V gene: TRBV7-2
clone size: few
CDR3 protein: CASSLKAGLVGPQHF
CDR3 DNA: TGTGCCAGCAGCCTGAAAGCGGGCCTAGTAGGGCCCCAGCATTTT

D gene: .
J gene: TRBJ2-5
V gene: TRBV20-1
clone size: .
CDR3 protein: CRLGASETQYF
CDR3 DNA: TGCAGACTCGGGGCGAGCGAGACCCAGTACTTC

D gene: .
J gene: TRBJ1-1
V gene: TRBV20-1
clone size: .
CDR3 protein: CSARVGLSTEAFF
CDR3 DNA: TGCAGTGCTAGAGTGGGTCTCTCTACTGAAGCTTTCTTT

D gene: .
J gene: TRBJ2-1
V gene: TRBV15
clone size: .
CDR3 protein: CATSREGDSYNEQFF
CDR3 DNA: TGTGCCACCAGCAGAGAGGGGGACTCCTACAATGAGCAGTTCTTC

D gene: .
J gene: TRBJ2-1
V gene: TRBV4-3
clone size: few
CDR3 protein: CASSQELRNEQFF
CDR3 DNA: TGCGCCAGCAGCCAAGAGTTGAGGAATGAGCAGTTCTTC

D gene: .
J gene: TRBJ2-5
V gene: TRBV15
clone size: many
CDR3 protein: CATSRDSQETQYF
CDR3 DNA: TGTGCCACCAGCAGAGACAGTCAAGAGACCCAGTACTTC

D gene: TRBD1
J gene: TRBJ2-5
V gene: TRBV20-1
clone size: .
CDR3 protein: CRTGGASQYF
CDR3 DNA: TGCAGGACAGGGGGCGCTTCCCAGTACTTC

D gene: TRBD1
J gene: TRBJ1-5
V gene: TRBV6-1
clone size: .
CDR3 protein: CASSPARGTVSNQPQHF
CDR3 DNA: TGTGCCAGCAGTCCTGCCAGGGGGACAGTTAGCAATCAGCCCCAGCATTTT

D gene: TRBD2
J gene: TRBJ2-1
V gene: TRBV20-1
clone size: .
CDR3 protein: CSARPGRHGTSEYNEQFF
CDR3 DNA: TGCAGTGCTAGACCCGGCCGACACGGGACTAGCGAGTACAATGAGCAGTTCTTC

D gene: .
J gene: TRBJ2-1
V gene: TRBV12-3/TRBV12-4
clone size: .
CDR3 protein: CASSLATTSSYNEQFF
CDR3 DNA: TGTGCCAGCAGTTTAGCTACCACCAGCTCCTACAATGAGCAGTTCTTC

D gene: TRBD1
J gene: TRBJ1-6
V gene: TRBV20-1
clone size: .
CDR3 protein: CSARDPRQGTRSPLHF
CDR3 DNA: TGCAGTGCTAGAGATCCCCGACAGGGAACTCGATCACCCCTCCACTTT

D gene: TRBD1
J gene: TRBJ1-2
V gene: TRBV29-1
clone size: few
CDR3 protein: CSVMDREYGYTF
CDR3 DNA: TGCAGCGTGATGGACAGGGAGTATGGCTACACCTTC

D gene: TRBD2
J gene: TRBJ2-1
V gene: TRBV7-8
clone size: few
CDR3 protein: CASSSLAGWTLAYNEQFF
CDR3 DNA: TGTGCCAGCAGCTCCCTAGCGGGGTGGACCCTGGCCTACAATGAGCAGTTCTTC

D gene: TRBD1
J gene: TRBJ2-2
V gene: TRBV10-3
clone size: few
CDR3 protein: CAISAGQGSGELFF
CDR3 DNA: TGTGCCATCAGTGCGGGACAGGGGAGCGGGGAGCTGTTTTTT